This T cell receptor (beta chain) was recorded in a study of blood T cell repertoires in COVID-19. Overall study: Specimens from acute and convalescent COVID-19 originated in the United States, Italy and Spain.

CDR1 is LGHDT and CDR2 is YNNKEL in the germline V gene (reference sequence). The CDR3 is 12 amino acids. The V end was cut by 1 base, the J end by 7 bases, with 7 bases between. In the study's own analysis: Amplifying reference gene primers gave estimates of nucleated cell counts. Assay used: immunoSEQ multiplex PCR; TCRdb lists only in-frame clones, some missing. V, J and clone size are taken as reported in that table, and D and trimming were inferred from the DNA itself. This table holds 150,000 to 200,000 clones, approximately 86% found once. The sequenced sample consisted of peripheral blood. This TCR was sampled from a woman aged 50 to 60 with acute or convalescent COVID-19. The V call is TRBV3-1 (or the pseudogene TRBV3-2), the J call TRBJ1-1; D gene unclear. CDR3 amino acids: CASSQGRGEAFF. The CDR3 nucleotides are TGTGCCAGCAGCCAAGGACGGGGTGAAGCTTTCTTT.